This T cell receptor (beta chain) was recorded in a study of T cell clonotyping in hematopoietic cell transplantation. General study findings and limits: After transplant, recipient diversity fell while pathologically expanded clonotypes grew through day 180. Cells were unsorted, so CD4 and CD8 contributions were not separated. Few recipient clonotypes overlapped donors; over 97% were de novo at given depth. Graft donor and pretransplant recipient Inverse Simpson Index values predicted broader posttransplant TCR diversity.

This CDR3 comprises 13 residues. CDR1 is MNHEY, CDR2 SVGAGI, per germline. Deletions cut 6 bases from V and 10 bases from J, with 18 bases between. Concerning this clone: Its antigen remains unidentified.

Sequencing was performed with immunoSEQ multiplex PCR; in TCRdb, only in-frame clones are kept and a portion is missing. The data contain fewer than 40,000 clones, around 90% of them singletons. This sequence joins TRBV6-5 and TRBJ1-1, with TRBD1 as a possible D gene (5 bases). This receptor was obtained from a woman aged 40-49 years in good health. Some clones in this sample may be carry-over from other donors' samples. Sequenced: peripheral blood mononuclear cells. CDR3: CASSPHSGLGAFF. CDR3 coding DNA: TGTGCCAGCAGCCCCCATTCAGGGTTGGGAGCTTTCTTT.